This T cell receptor beta chain was identified during a study of post-analysis software for immune sequencing data. As for the study in general: The courses of disease that were included comprised relapsing-remitting, secondary progressive and progressive-relapsing multiple sclerosis. Regarding the study as a whole: Strong co-clustering by F measure was evident for samples that had been prepared in the same batch. TRBV5-6, TRBV5-1 and TRBV20-1 were among roughly five TRBV segments more frequent in patients than controls. A significant reduction in normalized Chao1 diversity was observed in multiple sclerosis patients versus controls.

TCR beta cDNA libraries had unique molecular identifiers. T cells numbering about 0.95 to 10 million gave rise to 500,000 or so cDNA molecules. TCRdb re-called the PCR reads through MiXCR, storing one row per CDR3 protein. The sample lists under 650,000 distinct CDR3 sequences, about 44% occurring once. A note on this clonotype: As yet, its antigen is unknown.

This CDR3 region has 14 residues. With V trimmed by 6 bases and J by 7 bases, 7 bases remained unmatched. V is TRBV12-3 or TRBV12-4 and J is TRBJ2-2; 8 bases match TRBD1. The sequence derives from a girl between 10 and 17 years old with multiple sclerosis. Sequences were obtained from blood. This CDR3 is CASRAGQGGGELFF. In DNA form, the CDR3 reads TGTGCCAGCAGAGCCGGACAGGGCGGCGGGGAGCTGTTTTTT.